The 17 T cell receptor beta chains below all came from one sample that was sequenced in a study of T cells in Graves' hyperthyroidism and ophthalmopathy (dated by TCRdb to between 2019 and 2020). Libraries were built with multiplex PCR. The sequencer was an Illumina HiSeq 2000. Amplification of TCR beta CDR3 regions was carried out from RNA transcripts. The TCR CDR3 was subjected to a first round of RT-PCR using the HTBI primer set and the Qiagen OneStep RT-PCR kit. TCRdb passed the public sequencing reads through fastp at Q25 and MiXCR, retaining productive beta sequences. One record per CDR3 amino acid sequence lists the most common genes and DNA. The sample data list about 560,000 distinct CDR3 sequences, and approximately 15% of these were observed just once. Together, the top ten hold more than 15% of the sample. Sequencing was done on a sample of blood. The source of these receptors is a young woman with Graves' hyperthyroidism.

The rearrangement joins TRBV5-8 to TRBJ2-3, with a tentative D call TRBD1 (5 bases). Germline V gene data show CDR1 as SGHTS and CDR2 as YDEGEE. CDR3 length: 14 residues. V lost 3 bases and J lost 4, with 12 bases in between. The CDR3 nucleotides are TGTGCCAGCAGCTGGGGCGAGAGGCCAGATACGCAGTATTTT. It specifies CASSWGERPDTQYF.

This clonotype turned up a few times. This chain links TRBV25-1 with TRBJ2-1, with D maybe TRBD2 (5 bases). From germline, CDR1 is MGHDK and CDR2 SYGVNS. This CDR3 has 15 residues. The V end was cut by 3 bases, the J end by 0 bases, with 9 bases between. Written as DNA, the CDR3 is TGTGCCAGCAGTGATTGGGGAGCCTCCTACAATGAGCAGTTCTTC. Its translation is CASSDWGASYNEQFF.

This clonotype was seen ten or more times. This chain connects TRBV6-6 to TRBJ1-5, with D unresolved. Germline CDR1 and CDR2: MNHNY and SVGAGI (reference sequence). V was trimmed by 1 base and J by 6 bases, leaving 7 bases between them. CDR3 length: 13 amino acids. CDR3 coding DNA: TGTGCCAGCAGTTACTTAGACGGTCAGCCCCAGCATTTT. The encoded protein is CASSYLDGQPQHF.

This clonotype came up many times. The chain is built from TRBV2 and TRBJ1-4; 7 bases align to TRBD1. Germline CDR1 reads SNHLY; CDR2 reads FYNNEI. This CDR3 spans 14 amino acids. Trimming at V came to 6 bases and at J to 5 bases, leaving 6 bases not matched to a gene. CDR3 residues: CASRWDSQNEKLFF. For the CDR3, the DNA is TGTGCCAGCAGGTGGGACAGTCAAAATGAAAAACTGTTTTTT.

The chain's CDR3 is CASSQELPGLGTGANVLTF. CDR3 coding DNA: TGTGCCAGCAGCCAAGAGCTGCCGGGACTGGGAACCGGGGCCAACGTCCTGACTTTC. The V call is TRBV3-1, the J call TRBJ2-6, with D possibly being TRBD2 (6 bases). Germline CDR1 is LGHDT and CDR2 is YNNKEL (reference sequence). With 0 bases removed from V and 4 bases from J, the gap between germline ends came to 19 bases. The CDR3 runs to 19 residues.

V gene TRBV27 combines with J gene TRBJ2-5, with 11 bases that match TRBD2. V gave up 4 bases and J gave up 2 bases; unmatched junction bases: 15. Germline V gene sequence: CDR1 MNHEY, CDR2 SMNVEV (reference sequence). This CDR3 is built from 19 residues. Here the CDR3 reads CASSSPGTSGSEIQETQYF. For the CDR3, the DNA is TGTGCCAGCAGTTCCCCCGGGACTAGCGGATCAGAAATTCAAGAGACCCAGTACTTC.

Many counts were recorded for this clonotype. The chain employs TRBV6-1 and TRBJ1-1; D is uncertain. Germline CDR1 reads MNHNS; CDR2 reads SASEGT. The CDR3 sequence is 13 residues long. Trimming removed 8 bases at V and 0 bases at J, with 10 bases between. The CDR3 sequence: CASWQPMNTEAFF. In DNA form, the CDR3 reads TGTGCCAGCTGGCAGCCCATGAACACTGAAGCTTTCTTT.

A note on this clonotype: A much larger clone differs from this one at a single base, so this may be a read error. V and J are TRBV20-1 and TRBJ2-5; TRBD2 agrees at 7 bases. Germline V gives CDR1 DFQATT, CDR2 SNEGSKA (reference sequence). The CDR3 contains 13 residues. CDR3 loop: CSAGDGREMVQYF. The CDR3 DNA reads TGCAGTGCTGGAGATGGGCGGGAGATGGTCCAGTACTTC.

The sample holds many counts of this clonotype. For the CDR3, the DNA is TGTGCCAGTAGTTTCCGACAGTACGCTGAAGCTTTCTTT. Amino acid sequence: CASSFRQYAEAFF. The gene calls are TRBV19 and TRBJ1-1, with D possibly being TRBD1 (5 bases). Germline CDR1 is LNHDA and CDR2 is SQIVND (reference sequence). Trimming removed 5 bases at V and 6 bases at J, with 13 bases between. The CDR3 extends over 13 amino acids.

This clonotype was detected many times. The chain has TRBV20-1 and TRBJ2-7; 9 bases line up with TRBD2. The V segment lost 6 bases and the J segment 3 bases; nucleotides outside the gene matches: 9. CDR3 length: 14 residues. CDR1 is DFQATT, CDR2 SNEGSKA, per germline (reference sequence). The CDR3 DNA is TGCAGTGCCCCTCGGGGCGGGAGGGTCTACGAGCAGTACTTC. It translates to CSAPRGGRVYEQYF.

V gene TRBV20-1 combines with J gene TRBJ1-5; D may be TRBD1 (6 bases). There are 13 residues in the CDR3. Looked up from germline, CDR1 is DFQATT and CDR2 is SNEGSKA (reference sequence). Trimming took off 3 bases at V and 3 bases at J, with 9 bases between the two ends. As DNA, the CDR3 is TGCAGTGCTAGGGACAGCCTCAATCAGCCCCAGCATTTT. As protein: CSARDSLNQPQHF.

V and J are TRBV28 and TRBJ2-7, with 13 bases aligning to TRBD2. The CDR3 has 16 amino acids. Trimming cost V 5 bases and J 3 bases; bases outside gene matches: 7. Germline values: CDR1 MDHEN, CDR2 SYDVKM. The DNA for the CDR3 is TGTGCCAGCAGTGGACTAGCGGGAGAGGCGGACTACGAGCAGTACTTC. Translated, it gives CASSGLAGEADYEQYF.

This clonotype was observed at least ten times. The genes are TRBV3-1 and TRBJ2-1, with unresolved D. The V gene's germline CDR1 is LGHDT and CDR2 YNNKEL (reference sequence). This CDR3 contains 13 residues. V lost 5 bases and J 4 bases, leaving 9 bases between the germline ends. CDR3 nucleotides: TGTGCCAGCAGCGACGGGCTTTACAATGAGCAGTTCTTC. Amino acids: CASSDGLYNEQFF.

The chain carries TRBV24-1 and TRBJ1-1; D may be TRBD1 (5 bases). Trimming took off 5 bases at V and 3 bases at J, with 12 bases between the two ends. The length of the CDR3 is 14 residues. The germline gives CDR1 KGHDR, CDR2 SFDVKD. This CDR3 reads CATSVGEGHTEAFF. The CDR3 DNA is TGTGCCACCAGTGTGGGGGAGGGGCACACTGAAGCTTTCTTT.

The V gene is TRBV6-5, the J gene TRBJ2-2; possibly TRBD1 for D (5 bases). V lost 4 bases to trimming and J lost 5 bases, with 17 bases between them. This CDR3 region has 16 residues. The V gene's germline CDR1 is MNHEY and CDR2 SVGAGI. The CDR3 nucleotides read TGTGCCAGCAGTTCTCAGGGTTTACTTCCTACCGGGGAGCTGTTTTTT. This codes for CASSSQGLLPTGELFF.

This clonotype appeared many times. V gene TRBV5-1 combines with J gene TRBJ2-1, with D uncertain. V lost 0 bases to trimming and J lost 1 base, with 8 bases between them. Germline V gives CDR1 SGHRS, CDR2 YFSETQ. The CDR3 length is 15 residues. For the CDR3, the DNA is TGCGCCAGCAGCTTGGGACCCCGGTCCTACAATGAGCAGTTCTTC. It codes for CASSLGPRSYNEQFF.

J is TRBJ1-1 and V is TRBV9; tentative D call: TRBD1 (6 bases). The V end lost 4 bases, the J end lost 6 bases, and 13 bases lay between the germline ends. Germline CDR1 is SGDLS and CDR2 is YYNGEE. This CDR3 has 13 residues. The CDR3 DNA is TGTGCCAGCAGCCGCCCAGGGGAGGCTGAAGCTTTCTTT. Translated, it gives CASSRPGEAEAFF.